Following are 5 T cell receptor beta chains from one sample sequenced in a study of CD8 T cells in Susac syndrome. Reverse transcription of about 0.5 to 1 ug RNA was carried out with random hexamers. MiXCR, applied by TCRdb to the immunoSEQ multiplex PCR reads, yields one record per CDR3 protein. This table has approximately 94,000 distinct CDR3 sequences, 95% appearing once. Specimen: CD8+ T cells from PBMCs. Source of these receptors: a human donor with Susac syndrome.

The chain employs TRBV3-1 and TRBJ2-5; TRBD2 matches at 8 bases. Trimming removed 0 bases from V and 5 bases from J; junction bases left unmatched: 8. The CDR3 has 16 residues. From germline, CDR1 is LGHDT and CDR2 YNNKEL (reference sequence). The CDR3 loop reads CASSQEKAGAWETQYF. The DNA for the CDR3 is TGTGCCAGCAGCCAAGAGAAAGCGGGGGCCTGGGAGACCCAGTACTTC.

J is TRBJ1-2 and V is TRBV29-1; 7 bases are shared with TRBD1. Germline V gene data show CDR1 as SQVTM and CDR2 as ANQGSEA. CDR3 size: 13 residues. V shed 4 bases and J 0 bases; nucleotides not matched to a gene: 2. For the CDR3, the DNA is TGCAGCGTTGCGACAGGGACTAACTATGGCTACACCTTC. It specifies CSVATGTNYGYTF. Looking up the rest from reference TRBV29-1 and TRBJ1-2 gives the full variable domain: SAVISQKPSRDICQRGTSLTIQCQVDSQVTMMFWYRQQPGQSLTLIATANQGSEATYESGFVIDKFPISRPNLTFSTLTVSNMSPEDSSIYLCSVATGTNYGYTFGSGTRLTVV.

This chain links TRBV29-1 with TRBJ2-3, with 10 bases matching TRBD1. This CDR3 region has 14 residues. Losses at the gene ends were 6 bases for V and 4 bases for J; bases not matched to a gene: 7. CDR1 and CDR2 (germline): SQVTM, ANQGSEA. The CDR3 loop reads CSVDRDRGADTQYF. CDR3 bases: TGCAGCGTAGACCGGGACAGGGGAGCAGATACGCAGTATTTT.

J is TRBJ2-1 and V is TRBV18; no firm D call. V was shortened by 6 bases and J by 4 bases, with 10 bases between the two germline ends. This CDR3 is built from 13 residues. Germline V lookup: CDR1 KGHSH, CDR2 LQKENI. CDR3 nucleotides: TGTGCCAGCTCCGATGACATTTACAATGAGCAGTTCTTC. This gives the protein CASSDDIYNEQFF.

This chain joins TRBV2 and TRBJ1-1; D uncertain. The V gene lost 7 bases and the J gene lost 5 bases, with 14 bases spanning the gap. Germline CDR1 and CDR2: SNHLY and FYNNEI. The CDR3 loop spans 13 amino acids. The CDR3 DNA is TGTGCCAGCAAAGAGGCCCTGGGGACTGAAGCTTTCTTT. Amino acid sequence: CASKEALGTEAFF.